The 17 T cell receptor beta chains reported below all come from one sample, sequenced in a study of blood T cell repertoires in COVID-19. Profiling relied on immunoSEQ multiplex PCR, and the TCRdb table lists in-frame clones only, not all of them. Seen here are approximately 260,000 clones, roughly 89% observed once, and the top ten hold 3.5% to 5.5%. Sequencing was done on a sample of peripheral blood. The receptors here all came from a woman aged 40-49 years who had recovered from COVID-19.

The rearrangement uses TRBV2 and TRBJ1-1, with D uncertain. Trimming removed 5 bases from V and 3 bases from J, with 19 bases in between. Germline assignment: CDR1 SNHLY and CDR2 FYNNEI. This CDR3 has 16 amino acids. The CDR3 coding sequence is TGTGCCAGCAGTTCCCAGTCGTATTGGCTGGACACTGAAGCTTTCTTT. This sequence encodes CASSSQSYWLDTEAFF.

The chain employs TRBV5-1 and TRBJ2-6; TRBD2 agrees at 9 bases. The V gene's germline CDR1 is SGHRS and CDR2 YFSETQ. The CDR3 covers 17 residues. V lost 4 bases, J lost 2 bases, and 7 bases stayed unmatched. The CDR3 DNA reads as TGCGCCAGCAGCGGACCGACTAGCGGCACTGGGGCCAACGTCCTGACTTTC. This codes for CASSGPTSGTGANVLTF.

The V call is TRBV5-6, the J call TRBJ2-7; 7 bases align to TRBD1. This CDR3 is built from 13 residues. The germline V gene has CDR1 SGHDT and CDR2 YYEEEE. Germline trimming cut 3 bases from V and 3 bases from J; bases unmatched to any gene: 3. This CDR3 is CASSYRTGYEQYV. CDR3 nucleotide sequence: TGTGCCAGCAGCTATAGGACAGGCTACGAGCAGTACGTC.

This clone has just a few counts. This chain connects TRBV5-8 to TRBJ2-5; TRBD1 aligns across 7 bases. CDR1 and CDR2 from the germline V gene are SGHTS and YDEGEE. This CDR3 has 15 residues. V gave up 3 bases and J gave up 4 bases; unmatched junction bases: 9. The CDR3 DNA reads TGTGCCAGCAGCTGGACAGGAAGGTGGGGAGAGACCCAGTACTTC. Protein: CASSWTGRWGETQYF.

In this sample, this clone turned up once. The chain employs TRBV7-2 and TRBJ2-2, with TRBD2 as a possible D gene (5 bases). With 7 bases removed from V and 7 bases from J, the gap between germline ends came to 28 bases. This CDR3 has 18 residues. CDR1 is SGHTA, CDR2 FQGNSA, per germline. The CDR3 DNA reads TGTGCCAGCATCTTGTCCCGGGATTGGAGCGCTGCCGGCGGGGAGCTGTTTTTT. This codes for CASILSRDWSAAGGELFF.

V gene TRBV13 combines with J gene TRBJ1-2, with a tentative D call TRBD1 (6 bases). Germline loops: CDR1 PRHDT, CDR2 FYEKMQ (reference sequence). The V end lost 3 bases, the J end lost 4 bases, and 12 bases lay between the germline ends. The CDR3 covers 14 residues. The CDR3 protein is CASSFGDRSYGYTF. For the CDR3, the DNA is TGTGCCAGCAGCTTCGGAGACAGGTCCTATGGCTACACCTTC.

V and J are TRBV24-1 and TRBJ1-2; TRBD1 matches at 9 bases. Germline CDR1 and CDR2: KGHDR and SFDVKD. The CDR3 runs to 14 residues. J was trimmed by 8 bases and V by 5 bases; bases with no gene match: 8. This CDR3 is CATSAGDRGEGYTF. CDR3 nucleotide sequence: TGTGCCACCAGTGCGGGCGACAGGGGGGAAGGCTACACCTTC.

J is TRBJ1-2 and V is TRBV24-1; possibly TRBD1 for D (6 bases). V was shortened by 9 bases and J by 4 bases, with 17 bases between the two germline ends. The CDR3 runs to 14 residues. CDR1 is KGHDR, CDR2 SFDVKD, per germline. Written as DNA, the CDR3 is TGTGCCACCGCCGGACGGGGGGCCCCCTATGGCTACACCTTC. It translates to CATAGRGAPYGYTF.

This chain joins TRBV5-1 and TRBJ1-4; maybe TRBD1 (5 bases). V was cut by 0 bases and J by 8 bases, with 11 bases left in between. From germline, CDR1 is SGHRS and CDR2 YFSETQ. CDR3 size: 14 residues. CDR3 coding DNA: TGCGCCAGCAGCTTGGTTGGAGGGGAGGAAAAACTGTTTTTT. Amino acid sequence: CASSLVGGEEKLFF.

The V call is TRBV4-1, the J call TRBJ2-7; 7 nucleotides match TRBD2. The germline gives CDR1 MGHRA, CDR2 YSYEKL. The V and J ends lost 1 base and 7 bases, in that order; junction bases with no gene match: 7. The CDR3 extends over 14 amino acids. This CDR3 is CASSQVGGAREQYF. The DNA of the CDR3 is TGCGCCAGCAGCCAAGTGGGAGGGGCTCGGGAGCAGTACTTC.

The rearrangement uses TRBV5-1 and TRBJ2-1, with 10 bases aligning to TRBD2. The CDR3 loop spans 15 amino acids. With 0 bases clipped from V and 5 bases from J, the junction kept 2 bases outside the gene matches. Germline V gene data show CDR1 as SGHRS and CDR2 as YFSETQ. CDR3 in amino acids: CASSLEGLAHNEQFF. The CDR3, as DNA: TGCGCCAGCAGCTTGGAGGGACTAGCGCACAATGAGCAGTTCTTC.

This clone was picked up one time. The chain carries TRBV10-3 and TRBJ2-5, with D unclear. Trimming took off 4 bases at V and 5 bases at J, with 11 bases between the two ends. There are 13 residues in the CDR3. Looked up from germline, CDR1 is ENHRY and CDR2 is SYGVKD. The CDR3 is CAISGPSKETQYF. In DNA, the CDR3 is TGTGCCATCAGTGGTCCCAGTAAGGAGACCCAGTACTTC.

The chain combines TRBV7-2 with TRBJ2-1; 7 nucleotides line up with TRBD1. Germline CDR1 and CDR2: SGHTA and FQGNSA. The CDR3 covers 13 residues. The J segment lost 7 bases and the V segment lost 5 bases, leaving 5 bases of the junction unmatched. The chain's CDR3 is CASSLKQGNEQFF. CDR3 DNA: TGTGCCAGCAGCCTTAAACAGGGGAATGAGCAGTTCTTC.

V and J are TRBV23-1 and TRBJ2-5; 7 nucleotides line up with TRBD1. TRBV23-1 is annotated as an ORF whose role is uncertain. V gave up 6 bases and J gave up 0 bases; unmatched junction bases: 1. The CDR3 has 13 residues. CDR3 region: CASRQGHQETQYF. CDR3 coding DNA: TGCGCCAGCAGACAGGGGCACCAAGAGACCCAGTACTTC.

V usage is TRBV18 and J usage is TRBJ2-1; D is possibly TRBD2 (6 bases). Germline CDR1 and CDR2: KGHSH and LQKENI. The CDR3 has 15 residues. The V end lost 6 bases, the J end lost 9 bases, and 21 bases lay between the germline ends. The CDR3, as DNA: TGTGCCAGCTCCCTAAGGAGGGCCTCTGCGACTGAGCAGTTCTTC. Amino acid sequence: CASSLRRASATEQFF.

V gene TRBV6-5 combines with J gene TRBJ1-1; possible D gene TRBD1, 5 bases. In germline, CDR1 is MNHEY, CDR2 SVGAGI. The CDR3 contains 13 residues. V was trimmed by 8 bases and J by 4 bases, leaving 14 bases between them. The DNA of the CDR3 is TGTGCCAGCTGTAACCCAGGGTTCACTGAAGCTTTCTTT. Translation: CASCNPGFTEAFF.

CDR3 residues: CASSGQQGAQYF. CDR3 bases: TGTGCCAGCAGTGGACAACAGGGAGCGCAGTATTTT. J is TRBJ2-3 and V is TRBV27; D is possibly TRBD1 (6 bases). Germline V gene lookup returns CDR1 MNHEY and CDR2 SMNVEV (reference sequence). The CDR3 loop spans 12 amino acids. V lost 5 bases, J lost 10 bases, and 13 bases lay in between.